This T cell receptor beta chain appears in the sequencing data of a study of blood T cell repertoires in COVID-19. Study-wide context: Sources were T cells, B-cell-depleted T cells, or PBMCs; the material itself was cDNA or gDNA.

This clone showed up just once. Sequencing was performed with immunoSEQ multiplex PCR; in TCRdb, only in-frame clones are kept and a portion is missing. The repertoire holds some 250,000 clones, with 80% to 90% as singletons. The participants were between roughly 18 and 100 years old and came from about two dozen US areas. Two negative PCRs, clearance, or symptom resolution were required of recovered Cohort 3 donors. The CDR3 contains 15 residues. The J segment lost 1 base and the V segment lost 3 bases, leaving 4 bases of the junction unmatched. Per the germline V gene, CDR1 is LGHNA and CDR2 is YNFKEQ.

The sequence was collected from a woman between 45 and 65 years old who had recovered from COVID-19. The sample comprised PBMCs or T cells enriched from blood (not recorded which). The gene calls are TRBV4-2 and TRBJ2-3; 7 nucleotides align to TRBD2. The chain's CDR3 is CASSQASGRTDTQYF. The CDR3 DNA follows: TGTGCCAGCAGCCAGGCTAGCGGCCGCACAGATACGCAGTATTTT.